Listed here are 27 T cell receptor beta chains from one sample, sequenced in a study of T cell responses to AZD1222 COVID-19 vaccine. Profiled with immunoSEQ multiplex PCR; TCRdb holds only in-frame clones, not every one. The sample contains over 50,000 clones, around 81% of which appear only once. Source: peripheral blood, taken 28 days after the second AZD1222 dose. Receptors originate from an adult who received the AZD1222 COVID-19 vaccine.

The V call is TRBV11-3, the J call TRBJ1-1; D is unresolved. The CDR3 is 13 residues long. Trimming took 0 bases from V and 1 from J, leaving 3 bases between them. Per the germline V gene, CDR1 is SGHNT and CDR2 is YENEEA. The CDR3 is CASSLDPNTEAFF. The CDR3 DNA sequence: TGTGCCAGCAGCTTAGACCCGAACACTGAAGCTTTCTTT.

The chain couples TRBV7-2 to TRBJ1-1; 10 bases line up with TRBD1. The CDR3 extends over 16 amino acids. Germline CDR1 and CDR2: SGHTA and FQGNSA. With V trimmed by 4 bases and J by 5 bases, 10 bases remained unmatched. The CDR3 loop reads CASSSGQGDPSTEAFF. CDR3 nucleotide sequence: TGTGCCAGCAGCTCCGGACAGGGGGATCCGTCTACTGAAGCTTTCTTT.

The chain links TRBV15 to TRBJ1-5; D uncertain. V dropped 3 bases and J dropped 7 bases, with 10 bases sitting between them. Germline CDR1 LNHNV, CDR2 YYDKDF (reference sequence). The CDR3 has 13 amino acids. Here the CDR3 DNA reads TGTGCCACCAGCAGGGAGCCTAACCAGCCCCAGCATTTT. Amino acids: CATSREPNQPQHF.

This clone has a single count. J is TRBJ1-2 and V is TRBV30, with a weak D call TRBD1 (5 bases). The V end lost 5 bases, the J end lost 4 bases, and 14 bases lay between the germline ends. The length of the CDR3 is 13 residues. The germline CDR1 and CDR2 sequences are GTSNPN and SVGIG (reference sequence). The CDR3 sequence is CAWSPGAGYGYTF. CDR3 nucleotide sequence: TGTGCCTGGTCCCCCGGGGCCGGCTATGGCTACACCTTC. The full variable domain, rest sourced from reference TRBV30 and TRBJ1-2, is SQTIHQWPATLVQPVGSPLSLECTVEGTSNPNLYWYRQAAGRGLQLLFYSVGIGQISSEVPQNLSASRPQDRQFILSSKKLLLSDSGFYLCAWSPGAGYGYTFGSGTRLTVV.

The chain has TRBV12-3 or TRBV12-4 and TRBJ1-1; no reliable D call. This CDR3 comprises 12 residues. V was cut by 4 bases and J by 6 bases, with 9 bases left in between. The CDR3 sequence is CASSSLLSEAFF. The CDR3 DNA reads as TGTGCCAGCAGTTCTCTTCTCTCTGAAGCTTTCTTT.

The J gene is TRBJ1-4, the V gene TRBV3-1 (or the pseudogene TRBV3-2), with D perhaps TRBD1 (6 bases). The CDR3 contains 20 residues. V lost 2 bases, J lost 0 bases, and 22 bases lay in between. The germline gives CDR1 LGHDT, CDR2 YNNKEL (reference sequence). The CDR3 loop is CASSQIVGGRSHSTNEKLFF. Written as DNA, the CDR3 is TGTGCCAGCAGCCAAATCGTCGGGGGCCGCTCCCATTCAACTAATGAAAAACTGTTTTTT.

In its sample, this clone was seen a few times. The chain couples TRBV6-1 to TRBJ2-1; 13 bases map to TRBD2. V lost 3 bases and J lost 9; bases outside the gene matches: 14. The CDR3 is 18 residues long. The germline V gene has CDR1 MNHNS and CDR2 SASEGT. The CDR3 region is CASSDLFWTSGSQGEQFF. CDR3 in DNA: TGTGCCAGCAGTGATTTATTTTGGACTAGCGGGAGTCAGGGTGAGCAGTTCTTC.

V gene TRBV4-3 combines with J gene TRBJ2-1; perhaps TRBD2 as D (6 bases). Germline CDR1 reads LGHNA; CDR2 reads YSLEER. The CDR3 has 14 amino acids. Trimming cost V 0 bases and J 6 bases, with 9 bases left between them. In DNA, the CDR3 is TGCGCCAGCAGCCAAGACACTAGCATCAATGAGCAGTTCTTC. Its protein product is CASSQDTSINEQFF.

The chain employs TRBV19 and TRBJ1-5, with D perhaps matching TRBD1 (5 bases). Germline V gene sequence: CDR1 LNHDA, CDR2 SQIVND (reference sequence). The V and J ends lost 6 bases and 6 bases respectively, with 9 bases between them. CDR3 length: 12 residues. The CDR3 DNA follows: TGTGCCAGTAGCAGGGCGGGTCAGCCCCAGCATTTT. Protein product: CASSRAGQPQHF.

This chain joins TRBV30 and TRBJ1-2; no definite D call. V shed 0 bases and J shed 2 bases, with 7 bases lying between them. The germline gives CDR1 GTSNPN, CDR2 SVGIG (reference sequence). The CDR3 covers 13 residues. This CDR3 is CAWSVRSNYGYTF. CDR3 nucleotides: TGTGCCTGGAGTGTCCGCTCCAACTATGGCTACACCTTC. Using reference TRBV30 and TRBJ1-2 for the parts outside the CDR3, the full variable domain is SQTIHQWPATLVQPVGSPLSLECTVEGTSNPNLYWYRQAAGRGLQLLFYSVGIGQISSEVPQNLSASRPQDRQFILSSKKLLLSDSGFYLCAWSVRSNYGYTFGSGTRLTVV.

The chain recombines TRBV7-2 with TRBJ1-4; 9 nucleotides align to TRBD1. From germline, CDR1 is SGHTA and CDR2 FQGNSA. J gave up 7 bases and V 4 bases, and 7 bases lay outside the gene matches. The CDR3 spans 15 residues. DNA of the CDR3: TGTGCCAGCAGCTCAGGGACAGGGTTCGGTGAAAAACTGTTTTTT. This sequence encodes CASSSGTGFGEKLFF.

In this sample, this clone turned up a few times. The rearrangement links TRBV9 to TRBJ1-6; 8 bases align to TRBD1. The CDR3 length is 15 residues. In germline, CDR1 is SGDLS, CDR2 YYNGEE. The J segment lost 10 bases and the V segment lost 3 bases, leaving 9 bases of the junction unmatched. The CDR3: CASSGGQAVRSPLHF. The CDR3 nucleotides read TGTGCCAGCAGCGGGGGACAGGCGGTGCGGTCACCCCTCCACTTT.

The rearrangement joins TRBV4-1 to TRBJ2-1; 13 nucleotides agree with TRBD2. The CDR3 is 15 amino acids. Trimming removed 9 bases from V and 7 bases from J; junction bases left unmatched: 9. Germline assignment: CDR1 MGHRA and CDR2 YSYEKL. Written as DNA, the CDR3 is TGCGCCAGTAGCACCGGGACTAGCGGGAATAATGAGCAGTTCTTC. This encodes CASSTGTSGNNEQFF.

The rearrangement links TRBV2 to TRBJ2-4, with D hard to call. With 4 bases removed from V and 8 bases from J, the gap between germline ends came to 9 bases. Per the germline V gene, CDR1 is SNHLY and CDR2 is FYNNEI. The CDR3 sequence is 12 residues long. CDR3 in amino acids: CASSALVHIQYF. The CDR3 DNA sequence: TGTGCCAGCAGTGCCCTTGTTCACATTCAGTACTTC.

This clone showed up just a few times. This chain links TRBV7-9 with TRBJ2-5, with D hard to call. Trimming pared 1 base from V and 5 bases from J, leaving 17 bases between. In germline, CDR1 is SEHNR, CDR2 FQNEAQ (reference sequence). The CDR3 is made up of 16 amino acids. CDR3 DNA: TGTGCCAGCAGCTTAGGGAATGCAGGATCCCGGGAGACCCAGTACTTC. As protein: CASSLGNAGSRETQYF.

The chain uses TRBV4-2 and TRBJ2-7, with no clear D. The CDR3 consists of 13 residues. Deletions cut 0 bases from V and 6 bases from J, with 9 bases between. CDR1 and CDR2 (germline): LGHNA, YNFKEQ. CDR3 nucleotides: TGTGCCAGCAGCCAAGATCCCGGGCGCGAGCAGTACTTC. Its protein product is CASSQDPGREQYF.

The chain recombines TRBV12-3 or TRBV12-4 with TRBJ1-3; 8 bases are shared with TRBD1. Trimming took 10 bases from V and 4 from J; bases not matched to a gene: 6. This CDR3 spans 13 amino acids. CDR3 region: CATDRGWGNTIYF. DNA for the CDR3: TGTGCCACCGACAGGGGATGGGGAAACACCATATATTTT.

The chain is built from TRBV2 and TRBJ2-1; either TRBD1 or TRBD2 may supply D (5 bases each). Germline CDR1 is SNHLY and CDR2 is FYNNEI. Trimming shortened V by 8 bases and J by 2 bases, and 16 bases separated the two germline ends. The CDR3 runs 15 residues. The CDR3 sequence is CASRSRDLTYNEQFF. DNA for the CDR3: TGTGCCAGCCGGAGTCGGGACCTTACCTACAATGAGCAGTTCTTC.

The chain combines TRBV9 with TRBJ2-2; 10 nucleotides agree with TRBD1. V lost 0 bases and J lost 1; bases outside the gene matches: 15. This CDR3 is 21 amino acids long. CDR1 and CDR2 from the germline V gene are SGDLS and YYNGEE. CDR3 nucleotides: TGTGCCAGCAGCGTAGACTTCGGGGACAGGGGATTTCTTATGAACACCGGGGAGCTGTTTTTT. Translating it yields CASSVDFGDRGFLMNTGELFF. Full variable domain (outside the CDR3, taken from reference TRBV9 and TRBJ2-2): DSGVTQTPKHLITATGQRVTLRCSPRSGDLSVYWYQQSLDQGLQFLIQYYNGEERAKGNILERFSAQQFPDLHSELNLSSLELGDSALYFCASSVDFGDRGFLMNTGELFFGEGSRLTVL.

This clone is a singleton in its sample. V gene TRBV19 combines with J gene TRBJ1-6, with D tentatively TRBD1 (6 bases). This CDR3 spans 15 amino acids. V lost 8 bases and J 6 bases, leaving 17 bases between the germline ends. Germline values: CDR1 LNHDA, CDR2 SQIVND (reference sequence). The CDR3 bases are TGTGCCAGTGCGGGGAGCGTACAGGGTAATTCACCCCTCCACTTT. It yields the protein CASAGSVQGNSPLHF. Filled out from reference TRBV19 and TRBJ1-6, the complete variable domain reads DGGITQSPKYLFRKEGQNVTLSCEQNLNHDAMYWYRQDPGQGLRLIYYSQIVNDFQKGDIAEGYSVSREKKESFPLTVTSAQKNPTAFYLCASAGSVQGNSPLHFGNGTRLTVT.

The genes are TRBV27 and TRBJ2-2, with D unresolved. V shed 6 bases and J shed 3 bases, with 8 bases lying between them. In germline, CDR1 is MNHEY, CDR2 SMNVEV (reference sequence). This CDR3 spans 13 amino acids. The CDR3 loop reads CASRPIDTGELFF. Written as DNA, the CDR3 is TGTGCCAGCAGGCCGATAGACACCGGGGAGCTGTTTTTT.

The V gene is TRBV15, the J gene TRBJ2-1; 16 nucleotides line up with TRBD2. The trim removed 0 bases at V and 3 bases at J, leaving 11 bases unmatched. The CDR3 extends over 21 amino acids. Germline CDR1 and CDR2: LNHNV and YYDKDF (reference sequence). CDR3: CATSREGLGTSGRENYNEQFF. CDR3 DNA sequence: TGTGCCACCAGCAGAGAGGGGCTAGGGACTAGCGGGAGGGAAAACTACAATGAGCAGTTCTTC.

This chain links TRBV4-1 with TRBJ1-1; 8 nucleotides match TRBD1. The CDR3 is made up of 14 amino acids. In germline, CDR1 is MGHRA, CDR2 YSYEKL. Trimming took 1 base from V and 5 from J; bases not matched to a gene: 3. The CDR3 here is CASSQGQGRTEAFF. In nucleotides, the CDR3 is TGCGCCAGCAGCCAAGGACAGGGGAGGACTGAAGCTTTCTTT.

The V and J genes are TRBV6-5 and TRBJ2-7, with a tentative D call TRBD2 (5 bases). This CDR3 is built from 15 residues. Trimming stripped 0 bases from V and 3 bases from J, with 12 bases between. Germline values: CDR1 MNHEY, CDR2 SVGAGI. In DNA form, the CDR3 reads TGTGCCAGCAGTTACTCGACGGGGAAAGGCTACGAGCAGTACTTC. This gives the protein CASSYSTGKGYEQYF.

The rearrangement links TRBV27 to TRBJ2-6; 15 bases line up with TRBD2. The CDR3 is made up of 22 amino acids. Unmatched junction bases numbered 17, after V lost 6 bases and J lost 2 bases. Germline assignment: CDR1 MNHEY and CDR2 SMNVEV (reference sequence). This chain's CDR3 is CASSTRRGTSGRSRPGANVLTF. The CDR3 coding sequence is TGTGCCAGCAGCACCAGGCGAGGGACTAGCGGGAGGTCTCGTCCTGGGGCCAACGTCCTGACTTTC.

V and J are TRBV19 and TRBJ2-6; D may be TRBD1 (6 bases). Looked up from germline, CDR1 is LNHDA and CDR2 is SQIVND (reference sequence). The V end lost 1 base, the J end lost 0 bases, and 10 bases lay between the germline ends. The CDR3 totals 17 residues. This CDR3 is CASSIGTVVSGANVLTF. DNA for the CDR3: TGTGCCAGTAGTATAGGGACAGTAGTCTCTGGGGCCAACGTCCTGACTTTC.

The CDR3 here is CSVRLHTADTQYF. In DNA, the CDR3 is TGCAGCGTTCGGCTTCATACCGCAGATACGCAGTATTTT. The chain recombines TRBV29-1 with TRBJ2-3; D ambiguous. This CDR3 is 13 amino acids long. V lost 5 bases, J lost 4 bases, and 13 bases lay in between. Germline V CDR1 and CDR2: SQVTM, ANQGSEA.